The 30 T cell receptor beta chains presented below share a single source sample, sequenced in a study of cytomegalovirus exposure and HLA in healthy donors. PCR involved 60 Vbeta and 13 Jbeta primers. Assay used: immunoSEQ multiplex PCR; TCRdb lists only in-frame clones, some missing. The data hold 180,000 or so clones, with 80% observed a single time. Material for sequencing was PBMCs. All receptors derive from a woman under 40 in good health and CMV-seronegative.

CDR3 DNA sequence: TGCAGCGTCGGAGATAGCAATCAGCCCCAGCATTTT. As protein: CSVGDSNQPQHF. J is TRBJ1-5 and V is TRBV29-1; no clear D gene. Looked up from germline, CDR1 is SQVTM and CDR2 is ANQGSEA. The CDR3 extends over 12 amino acids. V dropped 6 bases and J dropped 0 bases, with 6 bases sitting between them.

This clone occurred a few times. The rearrangement links TRBV4-3 to TRBJ2-1, with TRBD1 identical over 9 bases. Germline loops: CDR1 LGHNA, CDR2 YSLEER. Germline trimming cut 0 bases from V and 15 bases from J; bases unmatched to any gene: 6. The CDR3 extends over 13 amino acids. In DNA form, the CDR3 reads TGCGCCAGCAGCCAAGACACCGGGACAGGGTTGTTCTTC. It translates to CASSQDTGTGLFF.

This clone came up a few times. The chain employs TRBV18 and TRBJ1-2; D perhaps matches TRBD1 (5 bases). CDR3 length: 18 residues. CDR1 and CDR2 (germline): KGHSH, LQKENI. V was cut by 2 bases and J by 0 bases, with 19 bases left in between. The CDR3: CASSPTPFDSTSNYGYTF. DNA for the CDR3: TGTGCCAGCTCACCAACTCCGTTTGACAGCACTTCTAACTATGGCTACACCTTC.

The table lists this clone with a count of one. The genes are TRBV5-6 and TRBJ2-1; perhaps TRBD1 as D (6 bases). The V gene lost 4 bases and the J gene lost 7 bases, with 18 bases spanning the gap. The germline CDR1 and CDR2 sequences are SGHDT and YYEEEE. The CDR3 length is 15 residues. CDR3 bases: TGTGCCAGCAGCCCCAAATCGACAGGAACTAATGAGCAGTTCTTC. Amino acids: CASSPKSTGTNEQFF.

This rearrangement joins TRBV20-1 to TRBJ1-4; D remains ambiguous. Germline CDR1 is DFQATT and CDR2 is SNEGSKA (reference sequence). The CDR3 extends over 11 amino acids. The ends were cut back, 5 bases at V and 11 bases at J, with 12 bases in the middle. Here the CDR3 reads CSAFFLPKLFF. The CDR3 nucleotides read TGCAGTGCTTTTTTTCTTCCCAAACTGTTTTTT.

As regards this clone: One end of the junction varies from germline; a read error may be responsible. The rearrangement joins TRBV29-1 to TRBJ2-1, with 11 bases identical to TRBD2. This CDR3 contains 13 residues. Germline CDR1 reads SQVTM; CDR2 reads ANQGSEA. This CDR3 is CSAPGLAGPPQIF. The CDR3 DNA is TGCAGCGCCCCAGGACTAGCGGGCCCTCCCCAGATCTTC.

The V gene is TRBV7-6, the J gene TRBJ2-3; 11 positions agree with TRBD1. Looked up from germline, CDR1 is SGHVS and CDR2 is FNYEAQ. CDR3 length: 16 residues. V dropped 7 bases and J dropped 2; count of bases not matched to a gene: 8. CDR3 coding DNA: TGTGCCAGCACCCTCGGGACAGGGGGTGTCACAGATACGCAGTATTTT. Amino acids: CASTLGTGGVTDTQYF.

This rearrangement joins TRBV19 to TRBJ2-1; 15 nucleotides line up with TRBD2. The CDR3 is 16 amino acids. The J segment lost 7 bases and the V segment lost 5 bases, leaving 6 bases of the junction unmatched. Germline CDR1 LNHDA, CDR2 SQIVND (reference sequence). The CDR3 DNA is TGTGCCAGTAGTCCTCGGACTAGCGGGGGGGGGAATGAGCAGTTCTTC. Protein product: CASSPRTSGGGNEQFF.

The genes are TRBV6-5 and TRBJ2-2; possible D gene TRBD1, 6 bases. V was pared by 2 bases and J by 7 bases, with 17 bases between. Germline V CDR1 and CDR2: MNHEY, SVGAGI. This CDR3 region has 16 residues. The chain's CDR3 is CASSYGAGVKIGELFF. The CDR3 region has the DNA TGTGCCAGCAGTTACGGGGCAGGGGTTAAGATCGGGGAGCTGTTTTTT.

This chain uses TRBV6-5 with TRBJ2-6; 8 nucleotides line up with TRBD1. V was clipped by 5 bases and J by 8 bases; unmatched bases: 2. CDR1 and CDR2 (germline): MNHEY, SVGAGI. This CDR3 has 13 residues. For the CDR3, the DNA is TGTGCCAGCAGTCGACAGGGGACCAACGTCCTGACTTTC. Translation gives CASSRQGTNVLTF.

This chain links TRBV11-2 with TRBJ2-1, with 11 bases lining up with TRBD2. This CDR3 has 16 amino acids. Germline V gene sequence: CDR1 SGHAT, CDR2 FQNNGV. V lost 3 bases and J lost 7; bases outside the gene matches: 8. The CDR3 DNA sequence: TGTGCCAGCAGCTTTGTAGCGGGGGGGCGGGTAAATGAGCAGTTCTTC. The encoded protein is CASSFVAGGRVNEQFF. The full variable domain, completed using reference TRBV11-2 and TRBJ2-1, is EAGVAQSPRYKIIEKRQSVAFWCNPISGHATLYWYQQILGQGPKLLIQFQNNGVVDDSQLPKDRFSAERLKGVDSTLKIQPAKLEDSAVYLCASSFVAGGRVNEQFFGPGTRLTVL.

The CDR3 region has the DNA TGTGCCAGCAGCTTTCTGACACCCGAAAACACTGAAGCTTTCTTT. Encoded protein: CASSFLTPENTEAFF. This sequence joins TRBV5-6 and TRBJ1-1; no clear D. CDR3 length: 15 residues. The ends were cut back, 2 bases at V and 2 bases at J, with 13 bases in the middle. Germline assignment: CDR1 SGHDT and CDR2 YYEEEE.

This chain links TRBV5-1 with TRBJ2-4, with D possibly being TRBD2 (7 bases). The V gene lost 4 bases and the J gene lost 0 bases, with 29 bases spanning the gap. The CDR3 is 21 residues long. Germline CDR1 SGHRS, CDR2 YFSETQ. CDR3 in amino acids: CASSRPLGGGSRDVAKNIQYF. Written as DNA, the CDR3 is TGCGCCAGCAGCCGACCGTTAGGGGGGGGGTCAAGAGATGTAGCCAAAAACATTCAGTACTTC.

The table lists this clone with a few counts. The chain couples TRBV18 to TRBJ1-6; 7 bases map to TRBD1. V lost 3 bases to trimming and J lost 7 bases; unmatched junction nucleotides: 9. The CDR3 is made up of 16 amino acids. CDR1 is KGHSH, CDR2 LQKENI, per germline. DNA of the CDR3: TGTGCCAGCTCACCTCAGGACAGGCTCGGGAATTCACCCCTCCACTTT. Amino acid sequence: CASSPQDRLGNSPLHF.

CDR3 DNA sequence: TGTGCCAGCAGCCTCACATCAATTAATGAGCAGTTCTTC. Amino acids: CASSLTSINEQFF. V gene TRBV7-3 combines with J gene TRBJ2-1; D is unclear. Trimming took 5 bases from V and 7 from J, leaving 12 bases between them. The V gene's germline CDR1 is SGHTA and CDR2 FQGTGA. The CDR3 covers 13 residues.

The V call is TRBV10-3, the J call TRBJ2-7, with 7 bases aligning to TRBD2. J gave up 4 bases and V 0 bases, and 3 bases lay outside the gene matches. CDR3 size: 14 residues. Germline CDR1 ENHRY, CDR2 SYGVKD. The CDR3 loop is CAISESGGGYEQYF. The DNA of the CDR3 is TGTGCCATCAGTGAGTCTGGCGGGGGTTACGAGCAGTACTTC.

V and J are TRBV7-3 and TRBJ1-2; 7 positions agree with TRBD1. CDR1 and CDR2 (germline): SGHTA, FQGTGA. The CDR3 contains 14 residues. The trim removed 4 bases at V and 2 bases at J, leaving 4 bases unmatched. CDR3 amino acids: CASSSKQGNYGYTF. In nucleotides, the CDR3 is TGTGCCAGCAGCTCCAAACAGGGGAACTATGGCTACACCTTC. Full variable domain (remainder filled in from reference TRBV7-3 and TRBJ1-2): GAGVSQTPSNKVTEKGKYVELRCDPISGHTALYWYRQSLGQGPEFLIYFQGTGAADDSGLPNDRFFAVRPEGSVSTLKIQRTERGDSAVYLCASSSKQGNYGYTFGSGTRLTVV.

The V gene is TRBV5-4, the J gene TRBJ1-1, with 9 bases lining up with TRBD1. The germline gives CDR1 SGHNT, CDR2 YYREEE (reference sequence). The V and J ends lost 2 bases and 10 bases, in that order; junction bases with no gene match: 6. This CDR3 spans 13 amino acids. CDR3 nucleotide sequence: TGTGCCAGCAGCTTAGGGACAGGGAGCAGAGCTTTCTTT. Its translation is CASSLGTGSRAFF.

V gene TRBV20-1 combines with J gene TRBJ1-2, with D maybe TRBD1 (5 bases). The CDR3 is made up of 10 amino acids. V dropped 5 bases and J dropped 6 bases, with 7 bases sitting between them. The germline CDR1 and CDR2 sequences are DFQATT and SNEGSKA (reference sequence). The CDR3 coding sequence is TGCAGTGCTGTAGGGGATGGCTACACCTTC. This encodes CSAVGDGYTF.

This chain connects TRBV6-6 to TRBJ2-7; no definite D call. Germline V gene sequence: CDR1 MNHNY, CDR2 SVGAGI (reference sequence). The V end lost 5 bases, the J end lost 2 bases, and 7 bases lay between the germline ends. This CDR3 has 12 residues. Written as DNA, the CDR3 is TGTGCCAGCAGTCAGGTGGCCTACGAGCAGTACTTC. Its translation: CASSQVAYEQYF.

As DNA, the CDR3 is TGTGCCAGCAGCGTAGATCACAGCCCCTACGAGCAGTACTTC. Protein product: CASSVDHSPYEQYF. V usage is TRBV9 and J usage is TRBJ2-7; D remains unclear. CDR3 length: 14 amino acids. Trimming shortened V by 0 bases and J by 2 bases, and 9 bases separated the two germline ends. Per germline, CDR1 SGDLS and CDR2 YYNGEE.

The chain joins TRBV5-6 to TRBJ2-7; 10 positions match TRBD1. The CDR3 covers 15 residues. J gave up 4 bases and V 0 bases, and 4 bases lay outside the gene matches. The germline CDR1 and CDR2 sequences are SGHDT and YYEEEE. CDR3 DNA sequence: TGTGCCAGCAGCTTGGGACAGGGGGCGCGATACGAGCAGTACTTC. It codes for CASSLGQGARYEQYF.

J is TRBJ1-1 and V is TRBV18; tentative D call: TRBD1 (6 bases). The germline V gene encodes CDR1 KGHSH and CDR2 LQKENI. This CDR3 spans 16 amino acids. Trimming stripped 2 bases from V and 0 bases from J, with 13 bases between. The CDR3 bases are TGTGCCAGCTCACCATATACCGGACAGCTGAACACTGAAGCTTTCTTT. It translates to CASSPYTGQLNTEAFF.

This chain uses TRBV5-4 with TRBJ2-3; no clear D. This CDR3 has 14 amino acids. CDR1 and CDR2 (germline): SGHNT, YYREEE (reference sequence). The ends were cut back, 2 bases at V and 2 bases at J, with 9 bases in the middle. CDR3: CASSLPTATDTQYF. The DNA for the CDR3 is TGTGCCAGCAGCTTACCGACTGCCACAGATACGCAGTATTTT.

The rearrangement joins TRBV27 to TRBJ2-7; 8 bases are shared with TRBD1. This CDR3 spans 15 amino acids. Per germline, CDR1 MNHEY and CDR2 SMNVEV (reference sequence). The ends lost 1 base at V and 5 bases at J; junction bases unmatched: 7. CDR3 amino acids: CASSLWTGRTDEQYF. The CDR3 nucleotides are TGTGCCAGCAGTTTATGGACAGGGAGGACGGACGAGCAGTACTTC.

V is TRBV30 and J is TRBJ1-1; D is uncertain. V was cut by 4 bases and J by 11 bases, with 14 bases left in between. Germline V gives CDR1 GTSNPN, CDR2 SVGIG (reference sequence). The CDR3 contains 11 residues. The CDR3 nucleotides are TGTGCCTGGACGTCGAAGCGGTCGGCTTTCTTT. Translated, it gives CAWTSKRSAFF.

The rearrangement joins TRBV7-2 to TRBJ2-5; D ambiguous. V was clipped by 5 bases and J by 4 bases, with 17 bases between them. The CDR3 has 15 residues. Per germline, CDR1 SGHTA and CDR2 FQGNSA. The CDR3 DNA sequence: TGTGCCAGCAGCCCCACGAGGCGGCAAGTAGAGACCCAGTACTTC. Translated, it gives CASSPTRRQVETQYF.

The DNA for the CDR3 is TGCGCCAGCAGCCCGGTGGACAGCTCCTATAATTCACCCCTCCACTTT. The encoded protein is CASSPVDSSYNSPLHF. The chain carries TRBV4-1 and TRBJ1-6; D is perhaps TRBD1 (6 bases). The V and J ends lost 4 bases and 0 bases respectively, with 10 bases between them. Germline CDR1 reads MGHRA; CDR2 reads YSYEKL. There are 16 residues in the CDR3.

This clone was seen once. The chain has TRBV7-2 and TRBJ1-2; unclear D gene. The CDR3 loop spans 15 amino acids. V lost 0 bases to trimming and J lost 5 bases, with 13 bases between them. CDR1 SGHTA and CDR2 FQGNSA come from the germline V gene. Here the CDR3 reads CASSLAWAANYGYTF. The CDR3 coding sequence is TGTGCCAGCAGCTTAGCGTGGGCAGCCAATTATGGCTACACCTTC.

The chain has TRBV5-5 and TRBJ1-1; TRBD1 matches at 10 bases. Germline CDR1 is SGHKS and CDR2 is YYEKEE (reference sequence). CDR3 length: 15 residues. V lost 0 bases to trimming and J lost 3 bases; unmatched junction nucleotides: 2. Here the CDR3 DNA reads TGTGCCAGCAGCTTGGAGGGACAGGGGTACACTGAAGCTTTCTTT. Protein product: CASSLEGQGYTEAFF.